Listed below are T cell receptor beta chains from one sample, sequenced in a study of CD8 T cells in ankylosing spondylitis. MiXCR, run by TCRdb on the 5' RACE reads, gives a single entry per CDR3 protein. This sample has 400,000 or so distinct CDR3 sequences, with roughly 27% found just once. Material for sequencing was blood, either unsorted or a sorted T cell fraction (not recorded which). All receptors derive from a male donor with ankylosing spondylitis. Both conserved end residues are part of each CDR3. The order of the fields is clone size, D gene, J gene, V gene, CDR3 DNA, CDR3 protein. A D gene is named only where the DNA matches it firmly. Size is stated for part of the rows, as once, few or many counts, or as a class when the clone is expanded.

few,.,TRBJ2-1,TRBV7-9,TGTGCCAGCAGCTTAGTTGCAGCCCCGTACAATGAGCAGTTCTTC,CASSLVAAPYNEQFF
few,TRBD2,TRBJ2-1,TRBV9,TGTGCCAGCAGCGTAGTGGGACTAGCGGACAATGAGCAGTTCTTC,CASSVVGLADNEQFF
few,.,TRBJ2-3,TRBV21-1,TGTGCCAGCAGCAGCTTCTGGGGGGAGACGTCAGACACGCAGTATTTT,CASSSFWGETSDTQYF
many,.,TRBJ2-7,TRBV3-1,TGTGCCAGCAGCCAATCCGACCCGAGGGAGCAGTACTTC,CASSQSDPREQYF
.,TRBD2,TRBJ2-2,TRBV3-1,TGTGCCAGCAGCCAAGGGACTAGCGGAGGGGGCGGGGAGCTGTTTTTT,CASSQGTSGGGGELFF
.,TRBD2,TRBJ2-1,TRBV10-3,TGTGCCATCAGGGAGGTGGCGGGAGGTTACAATGAGCAGTTCTTC,CAIREVAGGYNEQFF
.,.,TRBJ2-5,TRBV12-3/TRBV12-4,TGTGCCAGCAGGGGCAGCCAAGAGACCCAGTACTTC,CASRGSQETQYF
.,.,TRBJ2-7,TRBV18,TGTGCCAGCTCACCACCGGGCACAAGCTCCTACGAGCAGTACTTC,CASSPPGTSSYEQYF
many,.,TRBJ2-1,TRBV6-5,TGTGCCAGCAGAGGATACAATGAGCAGTTCTTC,CASRGYNEQFF
.,.,TRBJ2-7,TRBV5-1,TGCGCCAGCAGCTTACAGCCAGGCGACTCCTACGAGCAGTACTTC,CASSLQPGDSYEQYF
.,.,TRBJ2-2,TRBV11-2,TGTGCCAGCAGCACCCCGAGGGGGGGGAGGGCCGGGGAGCTGTTTTTT,CASSTPRGGRAGELFF
.,.,TRBJ1-5,TRBV12-3/TRBV12-4,TGTGCCAGCAGTGAAAACCCAGGCTCTGTTGGACAGCCCCAGCATTTT,CASSENPGSVGQPQHF
.,.,TRBJ2-3,TRBV11-2,TGTGCCAGCAACCTCGAAGCGGGAGATACGCAGTATTTT,CASNLEAGDTQYF
.,TRBD2,TRBJ2-1,TRBV24-1,TGTGCCACCAGTGATTCGGCACTAGCGGGAGGGATGAATGAGCAGTTCTTC,CATSDSALAGGMNEQFF
few,TRBD1,TRBJ2-5,TRBV7-9,TGTGCCAGCAGCCCTCGGACAGGGAGGCAAGAGACCCAGTACTTC,CASSPRTGRQETQYF
.,.,TRBJ2-6,TRBV12-5,TGTGCTAGTGGTTTGGGGGCCTTGTCCAACGTCCTGACTTTC,CASGLGALSNVLTF
.,.,TRBJ2-7,TRBV29-1,TGCAGCGTTAGCGAGAGCCCAACCTACGAGCAGTACTTC,CSVSESPTYEQYF
few,TRBD1,TRBJ2-1,TRBV30,TGTGCCTCGGACAGGGACCCCTACAATGAGCAGTTCTTC,CASDRDPYNEQFF
once,TRBD2,TRBJ2-1,TRBV3-1,TGTGCCAGCAGCCAAGAACTTTCAGGACTAGCGGGCGATGAGCAGTTCTTC,CASSQELSGLAGDEQFF
.,.,TRBJ1-2,TRBV12-3/TRBV12-4,TGTGCCAGCAGTTTAGGCAGGAAATATGGCTACACCTTC,CASSLGRKYGYTF
few,.,TRBJ1-1,TRBV3-1,TGTGCCAGCAGCCGATCCCCCTTAGGGGCTGAAGCTTTCTTT,CASSRSPLGAEAFF
few,TRBD1,TRBJ1-3,TRBV7-2,TGTGCCAGCAGCGGCGGACAGGGCCCGAGCTCTGGAAACACCATATATTTT,CASSGGQGPSSGNTIYF
.,TRBD2,TRBJ2-5,TRBV5-1,TGCGCCAGCAGCGGAACTAGCGCTCAAGAGACCCAGTACTTC,CASSGTSAQETQYF
.,TRBD1,TRBJ1-6,TRBV14,TGTGCCAGCAGAACCACAGGGGGCTCACCCCTCCACTTT,CASRTTGGSPLHF
.,TRBD1,TRBJ1-1,TRBV5-5,TGTGCCAGCAGCGTATTGACAGGGTCGATGCGTGAAGCTTTCTTT,CASSVLTGSMREAFF
.,TRBD2,TRBJ2-5,TRBV20-1,TGCAGTGCTAGTTTCGGGAGGGTAGAGACCCAGTACTTC,CSASFGRVETQYF
many,.,TRBJ2-5,TRBV5-1,TGCGCCAGCAGCGGTGGGGGCCAAGAGACCCAGTACTTC,CASSGGGQETQYF
few,TRBD1,TRBJ2-7,TRBV7-2,TGTGCCAGCAGCATGGGACAGGCCTACGAGCAGTACTTC,CASSMGQAYEQYF
many,TRBD2,TRBJ2-1,TRBV29-1,TGCAGCGTTCCCGGAGCGGGAGTCTTGCAGTTCTTC,CSVPGAGVLQFF
once,TRBD2,TRBJ2-3,TRBV20-1,TGCAGTGCCCCTCGGCTAGCGGGAGGGCTCACAGATACGCAGTATTTT,CSAPRLAGGLTDTQYF
few,TRBD2,TRBJ2-4,TRBV10-3,TGTGCCACCCGGGAGGTTGCCCGAAACATTCAGTACTTC,CATREVARNIQYF
few,.,TRBJ1-5,TRBV28,TGTGCCAGCAGTTTTCGGCACCTGAGGGATCAGCCCCAGCATTTT,CASSFRHLRDQPQHF
.,.,TRBJ1-5,TRBV24-1,TGTGCCACCAGTGATCCTCGGCAGATTAGCAATCAGCCCCAGCATTTT,CATSDPRQISNQPQHF
.,TRBD1,TRBJ1-1,TRBV5-1,TGCGCCAGCAGCTTAGGGGACAGGACGAACACTGAAGCTTTCTTT,CASSLGDRTNTEAFF
.,.,TRBJ2-7,TRBV5-1,TGCGCCAGCAGCTTGGTAGGTCTAGCTCAGCCGGGAGAGCAGTACTTC,CASSLVGLAQPGEQYF
few,.,TRBJ1-2,TRBV12-3/TRBV12-4,TGTGCCAGCAGTTTAGTAGTCAGCTATGGCTACACCTTC,CASSLVVSYGYTF
.,.,TRBJ1-6,TRBV4-2,TGTGCCAGCAGCCAAGAAGAAATTGCGAATAGAAATTCACCCCTCCACTTT,CASSQEEIANRNSPLHF
.,TRBD2,TRBJ2-1,TRBV5-1,TGCGCCAGCAGCTTGGAACCGGGACTAGCGGGGGGCAAGCTCAATGAGCAGTTCTTC,CASSLEPGLAGGKLNEQFF
few,.,TRBJ2-3,TRBV18,TGTGCCAGCTTGCACAGGGAACCCTCCACAGATACGCAGTATTTT,CASLHREPSTDTQYF
.,.,TRBJ2-5,TRBV29-1,TGCAGCGTTGAAGATCGCAGTCAAGAGACCCAGTACTTC,CSVEDRSQETQYF
.,.,TRBJ1-1,TRBV18,TGTGCCAGCTCACAAAACCTCTTGGGCGTGACAGGTCGGGACACTGAAGCTTTCTTT,CASSQNLLGVTGRDTEAFF
.,.,TRBJ2-1,TRBV5-1,TGCGCCAGCAGCTTGCAGGGGGCGGGGGGCCGAAATGAGCAGTTCTTC,CASSLQGAGGRNEQFF
.,.,TRBJ2-1,TRBV10-3,TGTGCCATCAGTGAGCCGCATGAGGGGAGCTCCTACAATGAGCAGTTCTTC,CAISEPHEGSSYNEQFF
.,TRBD1,TRBJ2-7,TRBV7-2,TGTGCCAGCAGCCCCGGGAACAGGGGTAAGCACGAGCAGTACTTC,CASSPGNRGKHEQYF
few,.,TRBJ2-1,TRBV7-2,TGTGCCAGCAGCATCCTGGGACCCCCCCATCACAATGAGCAGTTCTTC,CASSILGPPHHNEQFF
.,.,TRBJ2-7,TRBV12-3/TRBV12-4,TGTGCCAGCAGAAGAAGAGGGGCGGCCTACGAGCAGTACTTC,CASRRRGAAYEQYF
.,TRBD2,TRBJ2-3,TRBV4-2,TGTGCCAGCAGCCCCCAGTCATTAGCGGGGGAGCATTCAACGCAGTATTTT,CASSPQSLAGEHSTQYF
few,.,TRBJ2-1,TRBV27,TGTGCCAGCAGAGGGACTTCTCGGAATGAGCAGTTCTTC,CASRGTSRNEQFF
few,.,TRBJ1-2,TRBV2,TGTGCCAGAGCGGGTTTACAGGGATCCGGCTACACCTTC,CARAGLQGSGYTF
.,.,TRBJ1-1,TRBV7-8,TGTGCCAGCAGCTTAGGAGGCAGGGCCGGCACTGAAGCTTTCTTT,CASSLGGRAGTEAFF
few,TRBD2,TRBJ2-1,TRBV12-3/TRBV12-4,TGTGCCAGCAGAAGAGCCTCTAGCGGGAGTTCCTACAATGAGCAGTTCTTC,CASRRASSGSSYNEQFF
.,TRBD1,TRBJ1-2,TRBV29-1,TGCAGCGCTGGGACAGGGGTGGTGTATGGCTACACCTTC,CSAGTGVVYGYTF
few,.,TRBJ2-6,TRBV5-1,TGCGCCAGCAGCTTGTATCTCGGTCCGTCTGGGGCCAACGTCCTGACTTTC,CASSLYLGPSGANVLTF
many,.,TRBJ2-2,TRBV5-1,TGCGCCAGCAGCTTGGACAGACCGAACACCGGGGAGCTGTTTTTT,CASSLDRPNTGELFF
.,.,TRBJ2-1,TRBV12-3/TRBV12-4,TGTGCCAGCAGTTTAATCCGCGGGGGGACAGGATACAATGAGCAGTTCTTC,CASSLIRGGTGYNEQFF